This T cell receptor beta chain came from a study of T-cell memory formation after mild COVID-19. Study results and limitations: There were some responding clones in pre-infection memory, which suggested that cross-reactive memory had joined. Day 15 to 85 contracting clones showed balanced CD4/CD8; later expanders leaned CD4+. Among contracting clones, CD4+ were mainly CM/EM and CD8+ enriched in EMRA.

TCRdb reanalysed the 5' RACE reads using MiXCR and keeps one entry per CDR3 protein. The table records 65,000 to 100,000 distinct CDR3 sequences, about 13% of them present only once. The sample holds a few counts of this clonotype. Its antigen is still unknown. The germline V and J ends were trimmed by 1 base and 0 bases, with 4 bases remaining between them. This CDR3 has 12 residues. CDR1 and CDR2 (germline): DFQATT, SNEGSKA (reference sequence). The chain carries TRBV20-1 and TRBJ2-7; no definite D call. The specimen was PBMCs or a T cell subset sorted from them (not recorded which). This receptor was identified in a man between 18 and 29 years old who had mild COVID-19 (a few samples of this study predate the infection). Cell type and time point are not known. CDR3: CSARVSSYEQYF. CDR3 in DNA: TGCAGTGCTAGAGTCAGCTCCTACGAGCAGTACTTC.